What follows describes a single TCR beta chain. The antigen is not known. Repertoires were generated with immunoSEQ multiplex PCR, while TCRdb's copy carries only in-frame clones and drops some. The sample holds fewer than 150,000 clones, roughly 86% seen once. The sample comes from a study of T cell responses to AZD1222 COVID-19 vaccine. General study points: Seropositive status at baseline applied to only 6 or 7 AZD1222 recipients.

Losses at the gene ends were 6 bases for V and 4 bases for J; bases not matched to a gene: 9. The CDR3 length is 15 residues. Germline V gene lookup returns CDR1 SNHLY and CDR2 FYNNEI. The sequence came from an adult who received the AZD1222 COVID-19 vaccine. The chain recombines TRBV2 with TRBJ2-1, with 7 positions matching TRBD1. Here the sequenced sample was peripheral blood, taken 28 days after the second AZD1222 dose. The CDR3 nucleotides are TGTGCCAGCAGGGTCCAGGGGGTCTCTTACAATGAGCAGTTCTTC. Amino acids: CASRVQGVSYNEQFF.